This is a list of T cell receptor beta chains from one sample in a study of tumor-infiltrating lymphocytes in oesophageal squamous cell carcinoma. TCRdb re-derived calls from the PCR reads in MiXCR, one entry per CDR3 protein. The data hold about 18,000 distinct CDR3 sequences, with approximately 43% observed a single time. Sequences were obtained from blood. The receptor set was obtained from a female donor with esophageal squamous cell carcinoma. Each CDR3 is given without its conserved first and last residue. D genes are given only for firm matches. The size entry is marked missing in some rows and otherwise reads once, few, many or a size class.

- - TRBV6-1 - ASTPGPTQETQY
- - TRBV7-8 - ASSLVRSAYEQY
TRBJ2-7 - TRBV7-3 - ASSFGPLAYEQY
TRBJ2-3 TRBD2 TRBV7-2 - ASSFFPGGLTDTQY
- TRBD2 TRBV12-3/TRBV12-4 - ASSLSRDYPGEQY
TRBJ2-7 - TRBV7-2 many ASSLTSIEQY
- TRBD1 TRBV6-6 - ASSSDRGRRYT
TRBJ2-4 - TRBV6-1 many ASSPPAWEAKNIQY
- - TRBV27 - ASSLKGGYNEQF
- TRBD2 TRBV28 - ASSKPGTRWNEQF
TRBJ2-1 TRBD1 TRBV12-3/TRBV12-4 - ASRPTGAYNEQF
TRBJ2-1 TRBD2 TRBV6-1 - ASSEVGGREQDEQF
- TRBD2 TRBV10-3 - AISETSGGEQY
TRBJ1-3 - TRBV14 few ASSHHRVLGNTIY
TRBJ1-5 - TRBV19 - ASSIVGGPQPQH
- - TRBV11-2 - ASSPALKGSRYEQY
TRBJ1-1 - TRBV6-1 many ASTPLWVENTEAF
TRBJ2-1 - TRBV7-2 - ASSEAPQRSEQF
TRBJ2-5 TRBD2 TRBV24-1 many ATSVNPGGALSYNEQY
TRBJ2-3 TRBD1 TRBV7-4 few ASSQGQGAGSTDTQY
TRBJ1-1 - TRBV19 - ASGVAIRNTEAF
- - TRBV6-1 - ASSAIGSKNIQY
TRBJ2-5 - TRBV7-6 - ASSLDRTDYSATQY
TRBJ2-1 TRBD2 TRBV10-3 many AISEPGLADYNEQF
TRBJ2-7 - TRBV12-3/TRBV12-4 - ASSFPGTGELY
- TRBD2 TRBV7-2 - ASSLVSGRIPYEQY
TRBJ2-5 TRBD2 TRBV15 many ATSRAKGLAGQETQY
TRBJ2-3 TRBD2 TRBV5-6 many ASSLGSGRASDTQY
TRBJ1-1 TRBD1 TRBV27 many ASILTGRFTEAF
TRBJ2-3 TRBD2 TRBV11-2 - ASSRSGGHNTQY
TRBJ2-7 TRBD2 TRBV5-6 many ASSTTGTRVFYEQY
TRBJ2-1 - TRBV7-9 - ASSLGQGIGNEQF
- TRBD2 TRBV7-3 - ASSLAGGSYEQF
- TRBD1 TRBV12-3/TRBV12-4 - ASSLWTGYGSQETQY
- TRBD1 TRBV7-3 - ASSSGTGSEQY
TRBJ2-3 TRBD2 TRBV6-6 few ASSSGTGTDTQY